This TCR beta chain was identified in a study of lymphopenia after photon versus proton radiotherapy. The protocol was immunoSEQ multiplex PCR, while the TCRdb copy is restricted to in-frame clones and leaves out a portion. This sample yields about 40,000 clones, of which roughly 84% are seen a single time; roughly 3% belongs to the top ten. Germline-derived CDR1 and CDR2 are SGHRS and YFSETQ. The ends were cut back, 0 bases at V and 4 bases at J, with 7 bases in the middle. CDR3 size: 13 residues. This specimen consisted of peripheral blood, obtained from a patient treated with photon-based radiotherapy. V and J are TRBV5-1 and TRBJ1-1; D gene uncertain. This TCR derives from a man aged 45-65 years with gastric cancer. CDR3: CASSLEGTTEAFF. Written as DNA, the CDR3 is TGCGCCAGCAGCTTGGAGGGCACCACTGAAGCTTTCTTT.